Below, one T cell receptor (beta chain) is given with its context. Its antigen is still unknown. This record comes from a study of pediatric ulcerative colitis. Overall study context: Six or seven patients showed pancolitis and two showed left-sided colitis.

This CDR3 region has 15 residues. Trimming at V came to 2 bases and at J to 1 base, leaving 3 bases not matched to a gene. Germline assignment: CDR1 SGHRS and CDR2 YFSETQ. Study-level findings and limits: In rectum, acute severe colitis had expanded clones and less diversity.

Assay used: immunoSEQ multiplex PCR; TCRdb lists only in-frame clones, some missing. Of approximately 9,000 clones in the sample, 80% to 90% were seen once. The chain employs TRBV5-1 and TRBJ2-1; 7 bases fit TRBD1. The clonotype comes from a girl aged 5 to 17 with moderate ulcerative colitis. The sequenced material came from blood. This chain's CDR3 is CASSFDRASYNEQFF. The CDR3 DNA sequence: TGCGCCAGCAGCTTCGACAGGGCGTCCTACAATGAGCAGTTCTTC.